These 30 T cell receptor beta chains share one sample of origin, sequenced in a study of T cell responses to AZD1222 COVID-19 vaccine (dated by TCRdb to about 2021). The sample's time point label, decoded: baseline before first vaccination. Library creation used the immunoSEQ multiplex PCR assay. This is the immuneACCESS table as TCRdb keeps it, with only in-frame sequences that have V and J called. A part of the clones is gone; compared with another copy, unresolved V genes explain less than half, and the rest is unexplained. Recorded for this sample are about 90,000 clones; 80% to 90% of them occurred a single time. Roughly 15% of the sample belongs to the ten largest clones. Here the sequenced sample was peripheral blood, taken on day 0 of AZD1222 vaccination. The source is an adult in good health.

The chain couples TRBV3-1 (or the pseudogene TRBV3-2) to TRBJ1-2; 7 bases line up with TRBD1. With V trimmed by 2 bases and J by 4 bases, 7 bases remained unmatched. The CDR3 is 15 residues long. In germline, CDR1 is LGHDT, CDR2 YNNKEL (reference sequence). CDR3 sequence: CASSQTRDRVYGYTF. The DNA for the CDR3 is TGTGCCAGCAGCCAAACCCGGGACAGAGTCTATGGCTACACCTTC.

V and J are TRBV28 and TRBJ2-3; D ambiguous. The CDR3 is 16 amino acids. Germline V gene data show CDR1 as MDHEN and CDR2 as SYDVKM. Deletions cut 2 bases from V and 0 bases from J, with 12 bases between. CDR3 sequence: CASSLSPLDSTDTQYF. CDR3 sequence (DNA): TGTGCCAGCAGTTTAAGCCCCCTCGACAGCACAGATACGCAGTATTTT.

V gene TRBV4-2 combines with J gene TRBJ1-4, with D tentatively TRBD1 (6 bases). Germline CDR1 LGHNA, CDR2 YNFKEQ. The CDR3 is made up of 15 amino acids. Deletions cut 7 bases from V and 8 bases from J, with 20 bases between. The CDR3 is CASIMSPGAKEKLFF. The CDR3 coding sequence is TGTGCCAGCATTATGTCGCCAGGGGCAAAGGAAAAACTGTTTTTT.

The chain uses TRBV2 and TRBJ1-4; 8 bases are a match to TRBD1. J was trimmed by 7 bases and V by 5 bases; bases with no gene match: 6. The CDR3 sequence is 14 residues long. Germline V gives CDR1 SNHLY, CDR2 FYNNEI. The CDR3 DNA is TGTGCCAGCAGTCGCGACAGGGGCCCTGAAAAACTGTTTTTT. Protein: CASSRDRGPEKLFF.

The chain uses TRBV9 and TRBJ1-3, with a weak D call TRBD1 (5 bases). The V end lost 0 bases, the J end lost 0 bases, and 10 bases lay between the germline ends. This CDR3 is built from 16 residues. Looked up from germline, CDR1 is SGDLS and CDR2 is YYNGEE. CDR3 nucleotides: TGTGCCAGCAGCGTAGATCCGGGGGGCTCTGGAAACACCATATATTTT. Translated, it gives CASSVDPGGSGNTIYF. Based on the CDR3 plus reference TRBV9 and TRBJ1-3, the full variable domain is DSGVTQTPKHLITATGQRVTLRCSPRSGDLSVYWYQQSLDQGLQFLIQYYNGEERAKGNILERFSAQQFPDLHSELNLSSLELGDSALYFCASSVDPGGSGNTIYFGEGSWLTVV.

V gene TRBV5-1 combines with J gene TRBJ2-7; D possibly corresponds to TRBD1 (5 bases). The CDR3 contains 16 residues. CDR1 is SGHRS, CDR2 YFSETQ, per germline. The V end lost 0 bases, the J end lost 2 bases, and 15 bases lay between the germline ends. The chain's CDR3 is CASSLESVGRTYEQYF. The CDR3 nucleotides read TGCGCCAGCAGCTTGGAGTCGGTGGGGCGGACCTACGAGCAGTACTTC.

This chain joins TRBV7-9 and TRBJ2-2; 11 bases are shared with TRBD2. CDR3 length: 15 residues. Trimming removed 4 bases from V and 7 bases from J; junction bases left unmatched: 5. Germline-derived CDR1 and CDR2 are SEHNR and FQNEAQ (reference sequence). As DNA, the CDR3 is TGTGCCAGCAGCTCAGCTCTAGCGGGAGGCGGGGAGCTGTTTTTT. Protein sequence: CASSSALAGGGELFF.

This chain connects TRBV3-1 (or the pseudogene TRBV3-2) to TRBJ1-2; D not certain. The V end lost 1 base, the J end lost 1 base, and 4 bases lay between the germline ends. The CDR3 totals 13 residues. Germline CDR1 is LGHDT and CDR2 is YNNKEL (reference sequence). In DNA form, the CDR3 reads TGTGCCAGCAGCCAAGCAGTTAACTATGGCTACACCTTC. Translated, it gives CASSQAVNYGYTF.

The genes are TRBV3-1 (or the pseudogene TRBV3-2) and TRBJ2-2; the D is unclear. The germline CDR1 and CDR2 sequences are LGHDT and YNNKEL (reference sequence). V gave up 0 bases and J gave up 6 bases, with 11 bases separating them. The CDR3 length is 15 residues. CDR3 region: CASSQDGVGPGELFF. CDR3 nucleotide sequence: TGTGCCAGCAGCCAAGATGGGGTAGGGCCCGGGGAGCTGTTTTTT.

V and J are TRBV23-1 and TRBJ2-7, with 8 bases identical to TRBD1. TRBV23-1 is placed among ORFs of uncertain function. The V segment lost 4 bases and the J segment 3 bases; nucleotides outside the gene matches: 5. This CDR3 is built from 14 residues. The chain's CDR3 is CASSRRTGNYEQYF. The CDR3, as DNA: TGCGCCAGCAGTCGAAGGACAGGGAACTACGAGCAGTACTTC.

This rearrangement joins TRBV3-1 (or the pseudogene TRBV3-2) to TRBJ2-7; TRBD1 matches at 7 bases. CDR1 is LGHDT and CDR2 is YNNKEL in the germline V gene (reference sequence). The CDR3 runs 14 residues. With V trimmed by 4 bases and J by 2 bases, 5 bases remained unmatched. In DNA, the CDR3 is TGTGCCAGCAGCCCGTCGGGACAGACCTACGAGCAGTACTTC. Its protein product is CASSPSGQTYEQYF.

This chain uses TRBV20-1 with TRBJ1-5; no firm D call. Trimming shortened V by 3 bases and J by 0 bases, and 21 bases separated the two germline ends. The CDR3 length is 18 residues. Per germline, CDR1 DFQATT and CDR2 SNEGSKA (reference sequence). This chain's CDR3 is CSASTLRLDSYSNQPQHF. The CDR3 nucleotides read TGCAGTGCTAGTACTTTAAGACTGGACTCTTATAGCAATCAGCCCCAGCATTTT.

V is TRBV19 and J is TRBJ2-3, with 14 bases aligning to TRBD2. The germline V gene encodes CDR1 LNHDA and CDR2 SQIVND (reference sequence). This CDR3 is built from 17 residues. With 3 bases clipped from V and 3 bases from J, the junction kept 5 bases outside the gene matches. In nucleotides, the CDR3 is TGTGCCAGTAGTATCGAAGGGACTAGCGGGGGTACAGATACGCAGTATTTT. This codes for CASSIEGTSGGTDTQYF. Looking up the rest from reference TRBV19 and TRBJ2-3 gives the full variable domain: DGGITQSPKYLFRKEGQNVTLSCEQNLNHDAMYWYRQDPGQGLRLIYYSQIVNDFQKGDIAEGYSVSREKKESFPLTVTSAQKNPTAFYLCASSIEGTSGGTDTQYFGPGTRLTVL.

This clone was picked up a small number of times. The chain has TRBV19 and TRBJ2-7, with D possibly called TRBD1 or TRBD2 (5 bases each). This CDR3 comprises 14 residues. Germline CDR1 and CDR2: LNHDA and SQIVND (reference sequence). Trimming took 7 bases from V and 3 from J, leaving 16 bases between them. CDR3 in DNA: TGTGCCAGTACCGAGGGATGGGGGAACTACGAGCAGTACTTC. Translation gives CASTEGWGNYEQYF.

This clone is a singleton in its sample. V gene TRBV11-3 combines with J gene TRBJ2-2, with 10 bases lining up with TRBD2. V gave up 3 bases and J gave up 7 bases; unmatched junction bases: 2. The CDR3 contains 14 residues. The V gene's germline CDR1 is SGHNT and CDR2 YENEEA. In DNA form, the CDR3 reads TGTGCCAGCAGCTTGCTAGCGGGAGACGGGGAGCTGTTTTTT. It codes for CASSLLAGDGELFF.

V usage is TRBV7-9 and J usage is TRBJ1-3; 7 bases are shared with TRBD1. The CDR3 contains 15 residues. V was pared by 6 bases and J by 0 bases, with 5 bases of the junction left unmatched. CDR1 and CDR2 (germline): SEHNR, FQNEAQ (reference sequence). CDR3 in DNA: TGTGCCAGCAGTTCAAGGACAGGCTCTGGAAACACCATATATTTT. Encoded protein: CASSSRTGSGNTIYF.

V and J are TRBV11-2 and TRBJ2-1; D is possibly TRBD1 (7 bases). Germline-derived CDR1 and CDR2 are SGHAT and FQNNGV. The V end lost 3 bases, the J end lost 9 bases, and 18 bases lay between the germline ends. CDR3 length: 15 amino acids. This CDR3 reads CASSFRLAGGSEQFF. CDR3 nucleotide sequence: TGTGCCAGCAGCTTCAGGCTCGCAGGGGGGAGTGAGCAGTTCTTC.

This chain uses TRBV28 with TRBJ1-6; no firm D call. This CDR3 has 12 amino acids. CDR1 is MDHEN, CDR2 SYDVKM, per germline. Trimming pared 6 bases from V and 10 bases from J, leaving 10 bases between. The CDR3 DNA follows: TGTGCCAGCAGAGACGCTAACTCACCCCTCCACTTT. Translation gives CASRDANSPLHF.

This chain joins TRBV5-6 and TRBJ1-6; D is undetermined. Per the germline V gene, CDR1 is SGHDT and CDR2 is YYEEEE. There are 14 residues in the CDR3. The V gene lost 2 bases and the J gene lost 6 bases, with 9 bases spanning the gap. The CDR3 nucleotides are TGTGCCAGCAGCTTCGCGGAGATTAATTCACCCCTCCACTTT. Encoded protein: CASSFAEINSPLHF.

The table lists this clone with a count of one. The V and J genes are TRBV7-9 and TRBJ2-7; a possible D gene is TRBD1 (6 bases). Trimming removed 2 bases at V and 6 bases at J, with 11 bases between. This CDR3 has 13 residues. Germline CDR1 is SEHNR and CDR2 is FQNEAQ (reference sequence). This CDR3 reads CASSLTTGAEQYF. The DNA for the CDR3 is TGTGCCAGCAGCTTAACGACAGGTGCCGAGCAGTACTTC.

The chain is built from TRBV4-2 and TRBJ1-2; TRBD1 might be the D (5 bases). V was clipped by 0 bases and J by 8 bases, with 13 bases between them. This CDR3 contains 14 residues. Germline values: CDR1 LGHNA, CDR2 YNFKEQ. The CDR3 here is CASSQDQGPGGYTF. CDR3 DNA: TGTGCCAGCAGCCAAGATCAGGGACCCGGAGGCTACACCTTC.

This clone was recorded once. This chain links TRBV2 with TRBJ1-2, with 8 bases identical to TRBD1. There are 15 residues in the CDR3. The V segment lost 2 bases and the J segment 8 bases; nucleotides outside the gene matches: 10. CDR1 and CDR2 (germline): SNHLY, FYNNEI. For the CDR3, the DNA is TGTGCCAGCAGTGAAAGCGGCTCCAGGGGGCGCGGCTACACCTTC. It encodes CASSESGSRGRGYTF.

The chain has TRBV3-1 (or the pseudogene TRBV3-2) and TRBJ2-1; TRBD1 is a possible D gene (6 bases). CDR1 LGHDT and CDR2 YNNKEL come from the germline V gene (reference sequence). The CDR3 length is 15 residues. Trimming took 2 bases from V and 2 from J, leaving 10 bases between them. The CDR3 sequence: CASSQRGTTYNEQFF. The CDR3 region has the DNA TGTGCCAGCAGCCAACGTGGGACAACCTACAATGAGCAGTTCTTC.

CDR3 bases: TGTGCCAGCAGCTTATTCGCCGGAACAGGGAGGACAGATACGCAGTATTTT. It encodes CASSLFAGTGRTDTQYF. The rearrangement joins TRBV11-2 to TRBJ2-3; the D gene could be TRBD1 or TRBD2 (6 bases each). CDR3 length equals 17 residues. Germline assignment: CDR1 SGHAT and CDR2 FQNNGV. V was trimmed by 2 bases and J by 3 bases, leaving 18 bases between them. Based on the CDR3 plus reference TRBV11-2 and TRBJ2-3, the full variable domain is EAGVAQSPRYKIIEKRQSVAFWCNPISGHATLYWYQQILGQGPKLLIQFQNNGVVDDSQLPKDRFSAERLKGVDSTLKIQPAKLEDSAVYLCASSLFAGTGRTDTQYFGPGTRLTVL.

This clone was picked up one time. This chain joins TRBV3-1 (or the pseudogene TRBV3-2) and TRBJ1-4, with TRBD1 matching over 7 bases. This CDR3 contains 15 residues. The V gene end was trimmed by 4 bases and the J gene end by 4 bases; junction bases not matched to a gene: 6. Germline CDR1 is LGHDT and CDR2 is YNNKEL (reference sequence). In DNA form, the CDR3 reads TGTGCCAGCAGCCTGGGACAGACAATTAATGAAAAACTGTTTTTT. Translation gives CASSLGQTINEKLFF.

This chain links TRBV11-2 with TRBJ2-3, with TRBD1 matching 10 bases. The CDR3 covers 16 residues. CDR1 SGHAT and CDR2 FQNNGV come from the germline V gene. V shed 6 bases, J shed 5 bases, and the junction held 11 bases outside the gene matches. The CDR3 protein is CASSVRQGALQDTQYF. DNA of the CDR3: TGTGCCAGCAGTGTCCGACAGGGGGCCCTGCAAGATACGCAGTATTTT.

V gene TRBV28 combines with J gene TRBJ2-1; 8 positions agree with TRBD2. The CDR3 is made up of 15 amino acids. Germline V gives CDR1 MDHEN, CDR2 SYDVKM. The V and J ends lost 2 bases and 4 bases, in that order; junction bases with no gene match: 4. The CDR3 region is CASSLTGLDYNEQFF. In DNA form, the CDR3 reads TGTGCCAGCAGTTTAACGGGACTAGATTACAATGAGCAGTTCTTC.

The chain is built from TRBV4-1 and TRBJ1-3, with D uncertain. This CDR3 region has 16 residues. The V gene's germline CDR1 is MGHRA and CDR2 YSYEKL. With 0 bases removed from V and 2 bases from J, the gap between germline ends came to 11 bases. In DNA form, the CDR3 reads TGCGCCAGCAGCCAAGATCGGATGGGCGCTGGAAACACCATATATTTT. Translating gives CASSQDRMGAGNTIYF.

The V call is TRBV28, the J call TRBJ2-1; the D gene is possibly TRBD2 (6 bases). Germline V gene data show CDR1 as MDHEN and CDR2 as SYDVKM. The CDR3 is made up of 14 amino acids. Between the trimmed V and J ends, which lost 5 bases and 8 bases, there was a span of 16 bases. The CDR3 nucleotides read TGTGCCAGCAGTCCGATCGGGGGAAGGGATGAGCAGTTCTTC. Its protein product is CASSPIGGRDEQFF.

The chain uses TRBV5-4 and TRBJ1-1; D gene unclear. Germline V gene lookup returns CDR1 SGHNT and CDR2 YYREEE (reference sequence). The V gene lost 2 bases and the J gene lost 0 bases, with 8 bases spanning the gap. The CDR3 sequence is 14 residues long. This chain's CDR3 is CASSLSTMNTEAFF. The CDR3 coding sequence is TGTGCCAGCAGCTTATCGACTATGAACACTGAAGCTTTCTTT.